In this sample, the clone carrying this T cell receptor beta chain turned up a few times. Its antigen is not known. This sample stems from a study of identical twins. Template switching (which added a universal primer site) was used, and cDNA carried unique molecular identifiers. A single record per CDR3 protein comes from TCRdb applying MiXCR to the 5' RACE reads. This sample carries roughly 1.6 million distinct CDR3 sequences, about 32% of them seen once, and the ten largest clones take under 0.35%. The CDR3 loop spans 16 amino acids. CDR1 is ENHRY, CDR2 SYGVKD, per germline. Trimming removed 0 bases from V and 4 bases from J; junction bases left unmatched: 5. Study-wide points: Where beta out-of-frame sequences were concerned, excess twin sharing was weaker.

This clonotype was obtained from a newborn girl in good health. V and J are TRBV10-3 and TRBJ2-1, with TRBD2 matching 8 bases. The material sequenced was cord blood. The CDR3 sequence: CAISESTSGAYNEQFF. In nucleotides, the CDR3 is TGTGCCATCAGTGAGTCCACTAGCGGAGCTTACAATGAGCAGTTCTTC.